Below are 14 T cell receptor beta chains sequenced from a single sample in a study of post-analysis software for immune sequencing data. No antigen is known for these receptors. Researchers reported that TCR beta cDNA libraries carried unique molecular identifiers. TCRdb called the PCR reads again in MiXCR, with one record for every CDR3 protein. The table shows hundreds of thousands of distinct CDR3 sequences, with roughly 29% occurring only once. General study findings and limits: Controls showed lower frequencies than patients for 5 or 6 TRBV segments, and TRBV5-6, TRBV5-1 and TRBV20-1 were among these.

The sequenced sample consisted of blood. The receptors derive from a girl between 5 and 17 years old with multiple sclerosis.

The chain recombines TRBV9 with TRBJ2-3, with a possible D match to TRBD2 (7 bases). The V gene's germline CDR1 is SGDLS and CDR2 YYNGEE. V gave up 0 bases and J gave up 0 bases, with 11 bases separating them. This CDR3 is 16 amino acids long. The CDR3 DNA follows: TGTGCCAGCAGCGTAGGGGCGGGGGCCAGCACAGATACGCAGTATTTT. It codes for CASSVGAGASTDTQYF.

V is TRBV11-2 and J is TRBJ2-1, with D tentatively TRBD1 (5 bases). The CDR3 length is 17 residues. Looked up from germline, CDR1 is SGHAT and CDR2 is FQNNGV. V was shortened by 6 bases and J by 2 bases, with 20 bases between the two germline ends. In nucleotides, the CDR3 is TGTGCCAGCAGTTCCGATGGGGCCCCAAGGGCCTACAATGAGCAGTTCTTC. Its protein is CASSSDGAPRAYNEQFF.

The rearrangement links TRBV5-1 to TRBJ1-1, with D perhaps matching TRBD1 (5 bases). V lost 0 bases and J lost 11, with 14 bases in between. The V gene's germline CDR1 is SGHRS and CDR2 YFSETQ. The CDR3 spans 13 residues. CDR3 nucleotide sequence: TGCGCCAGCAGCTTGGCAGGGAGGCCATCGGCTTTCTTT. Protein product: CASSLAGRPSAFF.

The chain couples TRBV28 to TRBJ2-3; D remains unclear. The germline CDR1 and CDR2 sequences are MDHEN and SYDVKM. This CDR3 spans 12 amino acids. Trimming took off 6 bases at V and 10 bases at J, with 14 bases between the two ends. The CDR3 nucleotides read TGTGCCAGCAGCCGTCCCCTCTTCTCGCAGTATTTT. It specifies CASSRPLFSQYF. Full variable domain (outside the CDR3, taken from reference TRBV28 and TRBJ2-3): DVKVTQSSRYLVKRTGEKVFLECVQDMDHENMFWYRQDPGLGLRLIYFSYDVKMKEKGDIPEGYSVSREKKERFSLILESASTNQTSMYLCASSRPLFSQYFGPGTRLTVL.

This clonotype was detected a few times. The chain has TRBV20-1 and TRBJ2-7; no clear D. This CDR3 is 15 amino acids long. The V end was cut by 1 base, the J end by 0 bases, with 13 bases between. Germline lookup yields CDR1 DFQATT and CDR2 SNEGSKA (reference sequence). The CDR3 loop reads CSARGPRASSYEQYF. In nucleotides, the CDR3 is TGCAGTGCTAGAGGCCCCCGCGCCAGCTCCTACGAGCAGTACTTC.

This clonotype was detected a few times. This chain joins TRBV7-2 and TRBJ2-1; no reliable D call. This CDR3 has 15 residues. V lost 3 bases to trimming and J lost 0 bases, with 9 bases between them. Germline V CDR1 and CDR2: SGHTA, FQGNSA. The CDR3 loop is CASSFAAISYNEQFF. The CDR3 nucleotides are TGTGCCAGCAGCTTTGCCGCCATCTCCTACAATGAGCAGTTCTTC.

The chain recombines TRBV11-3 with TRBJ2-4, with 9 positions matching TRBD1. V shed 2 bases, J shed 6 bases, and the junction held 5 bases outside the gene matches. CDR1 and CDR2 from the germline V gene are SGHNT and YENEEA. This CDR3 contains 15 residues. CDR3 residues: CASSLTGQGRNIQYF. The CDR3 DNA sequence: TGTGCCAGCAGCTTAACAGGACAGGGGAGAAACATTCAGTACTTC. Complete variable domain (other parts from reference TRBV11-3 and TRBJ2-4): EAGVVQSPRYKIIEKKQPVAFWCNPISGHNTLYWYLQNLGQGPELLIRYENEEAVDDSQLPKDRFSAERLKGVDSTLKIQPAELGDSAVYLCASSLTGQGRNIQYFGAGTRLSVL.

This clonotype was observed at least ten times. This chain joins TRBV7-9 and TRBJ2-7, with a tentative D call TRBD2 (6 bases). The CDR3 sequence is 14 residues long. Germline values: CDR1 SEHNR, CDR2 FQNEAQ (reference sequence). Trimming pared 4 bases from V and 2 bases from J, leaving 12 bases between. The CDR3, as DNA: TGTGCCAGCAGCTACGGGACTCCCCCCTACGAGCAGTACTTC. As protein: CASSYGTPPYEQYF.

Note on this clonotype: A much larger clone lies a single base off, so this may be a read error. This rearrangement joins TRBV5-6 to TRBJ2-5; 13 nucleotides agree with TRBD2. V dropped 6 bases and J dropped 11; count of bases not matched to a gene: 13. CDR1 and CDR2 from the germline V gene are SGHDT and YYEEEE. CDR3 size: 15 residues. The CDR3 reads CASIPTSGGYNEQYF. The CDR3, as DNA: TGTGCCAGCATCCCGACTAGCGGGGGGTACAATGAGCAGTACTTC.

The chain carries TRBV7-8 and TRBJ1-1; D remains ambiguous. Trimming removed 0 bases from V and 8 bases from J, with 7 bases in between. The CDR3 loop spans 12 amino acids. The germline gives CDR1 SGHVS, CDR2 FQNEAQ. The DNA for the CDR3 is TGTGCCAGCAGCTTAGCGCCCCGCGAAGCTTTCTTT. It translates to CASSLAPREAFF.

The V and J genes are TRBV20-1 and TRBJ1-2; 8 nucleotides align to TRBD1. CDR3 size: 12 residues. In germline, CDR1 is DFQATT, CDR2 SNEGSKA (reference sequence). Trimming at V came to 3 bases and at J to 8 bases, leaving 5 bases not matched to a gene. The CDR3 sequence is CSARHRGEGYTF. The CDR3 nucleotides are TGCAGTGCTAGGCACAGGGGGGAAGGCTACACCTTC.

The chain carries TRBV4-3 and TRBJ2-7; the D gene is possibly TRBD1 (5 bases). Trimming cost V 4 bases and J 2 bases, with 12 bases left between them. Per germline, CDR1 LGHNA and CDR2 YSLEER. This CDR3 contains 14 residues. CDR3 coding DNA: TGCGCCAGCAGCCTCGTAGACAGACCCTACGAGCAGTACTTC. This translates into CASSLVDRPYEQYF.

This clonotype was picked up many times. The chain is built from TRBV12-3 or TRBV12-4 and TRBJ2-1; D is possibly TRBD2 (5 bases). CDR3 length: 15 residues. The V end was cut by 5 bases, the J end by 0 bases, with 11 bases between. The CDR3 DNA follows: TGTGCCAGCAGTCAGGACTTCAGCTCCTACAATGAGCAGTTCTTC. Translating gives CASSQDFSSYNEQFF.

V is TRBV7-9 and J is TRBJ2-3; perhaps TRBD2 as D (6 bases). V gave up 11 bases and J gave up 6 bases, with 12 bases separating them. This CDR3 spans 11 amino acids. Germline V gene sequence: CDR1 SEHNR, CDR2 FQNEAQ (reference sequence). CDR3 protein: CACGLSDTQYF. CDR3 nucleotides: TGTGCCTGCGGACTAAGCGATACGCAGTATTTT.